This T cell receptor (beta chain) was recorded in a study of blood T cell repertoires in COVID-19. About the research overall: T cells, B-cell-depleted T cells, or PBMCs provided the cDNA or gDNA that served as material.

TCRdb's table, derived via immunoSEQ multiplex PCR, lists solely in-frame clones and lacks some. The sample has around 130,000 clones, around 87% seen once. CDR1 is SNHLY, CDR2 FYNNEI, per germline. V shed 5 bases and J 1 base; nucleotides not matched to a gene: 2. CDR3 size: 14 residues. In regard to this clone: Distinct nucleotide sequences in the sample also encode this CDR3.

The sequence was obtained from a woman aged 55-75 years with acute or convalescent COVID-19. This chain links TRBV2 with TRBJ1-1; 9 nucleotides match TRBD1. Material for sequencing was peripheral blood. This chain's CDR3 is CASSKGQGNTEAFF. DNA of the CDR3: TGTGCCAGCAGTAAGGGACAGGGGAACACTGAAGCTTTCTTT.